The TCR beta chain under discussion was sequenced for a study of blood T cell repertoires in COVID-19. Study summary: The origin of the acute and convalescent COVID-19 samples was the United States, Italy and Spain. Sources were T cells, B-cell-depleted T cells, or PBMCs; the material itself was cDNA or gDNA.

V gave up 9 bases and J gave up 11 bases, with 19 bases separating them. The CDR3 consists of 12 residues. In the source study's methods: The assay estimated nucleated cells by amplifying reference gene primers. Only in-frame clones appear in the TCRdb table, and some are missing; sequencing was by immunoSEQ multiplex PCR. V, J and clone size were drawn from that table, and D and trimming were deduced from the DNA. Of 35,000 to 55,000 clones in the sample, approximately 91% were seen once. V usage is TRBV12-3 or TRBV12-4 and J usage is TRBJ1-1; D not resolved. The sequence was obtained from a human donor in a cohort sampled during active COVID-19. Sequencing was done on a sample of peripheral blood. Here the CDR3 DNA reads TGTGCCAGATTTCCTCCAGGTTCTGGGGCTTTCTTT. Its translation: CARFPPGSGAFF.